The 20 T cell receptor beta chains listed next were all sequenced from one sample in a study of OX40 agonist ivuxolimab in advanced cancers. Profiled with immunoSEQ multiplex PCR; TCRdb holds only in-frame clones, not every one. The sample yields approximately 86,000 clones, about 93% seen once. This specimen was CD4+ or CD8+ T cells sorted from blood, taken in a trial of the OX40 agonist ivuxolimab. The receptors shown here come from an adult with an advanced solid tumor such as melanoma, head and neck, liver or kidney cancer.

J is TRBJ2-7 and V is TRBV27, with 8 positions matching TRBD1. The CDR3 loop spans 14 amino acids. The germline CDR1 and CDR2 sequences are MNHEY and SMNVEV (reference sequence). The junction had 5 bases not matched to a gene; V was cut back by 5 bases and J by 2 bases. CDR3 amino acids: CASSPAQGAYEQYF. The CDR3 coding sequence is TGTGCCAGCAGTCCCGCACAGGGGGCCTACGAGCAGTACTTC.

The chain uses TRBV5-1 and TRBJ1-1; possible D gene TRBD1, 6 bases. This CDR3 contains 15 residues. CDR1 is SGHRS, CDR2 YFSETQ, per germline. The germline V and J ends were trimmed by 3 bases and 1 base, with 13 bases remaining between them. The chain's CDR3 is CASSWQGTQNTEAFF. DNA of the CDR3: TGCGCCAGCAGCTGGCAGGGGACTCAGAACACTGAAGCTTTCTTT.

This rearrangement joins TRBV11-3 to TRBJ2-5; D remains unclear. CDR3 size: 11 residues. Germline assignment: CDR1 SGHNT and CDR2 YENEEA. V lost 2 bases and J 5 bases, leaving 3 bases between the germline ends. The CDR3 region has the DNA TGTGCCAGCAGCTTAATGGAGACCCAGTACTTC. This gives the protein CASSLMETQYF.

The chain carries TRBV5-5 and TRBJ2-1, with TRBD1 matching 8 bases. From germline, CDR1 is SGHKS and CDR2 YYEKEE (reference sequence). V lost 1 base and J lost 8; bases outside the gene matches: 14. The CDR3 is 17 amino acids. The CDR3 reads CASSLTRSWTGTHEQFF. CDR3 DNA sequence: TGTGCCAGCAGCTTGACCCGCTCGTGGACAGGGACCCATGAGCAGTTCTTC.

The chain carries TRBV18 and TRBJ2-5; TRBD1 or TRBD2 may be the D gene (5 bases each). The CDR3 is 17 residues long. CDR1 KGHSH and CDR2 LQKENI come from the germline V gene. V was cut by 5 bases and J by 3 bases, with 22 bases left in between. The CDR3 sequence: CASSAPGGTNGEETQYF. The CDR3 nucleotides are TGTGCCAGCTCAGCTCCCGGTGGGACCAACGGAGAAGAGACCCAGTACTTC.

Worth noting for this clone: This same CDR3 is encoded by further DNA sequences in the sample. J is TRBJ2-3 and V is TRBV7-9, with no clear D. Germline V lookup: CDR1 SEHNR, CDR2 FQNEAQ (reference sequence). This CDR3 has 12 residues. V lost 5 bases, J lost 3 bases, and 6 bases lay in between. The CDR3 DNA reads as TGTGCCAGCAGCCTAGGGACAGATACGCAGTATTTT. Protein sequence: CASSLGTDTQYF.

This clone has just one count. The rearrangement uses TRBV6-4 and TRBJ1-6; D is possibly TRBD1 (5 bases). This CDR3 comprises 13 residues. Trimming removed 0 bases at V and 11 bases at J, with 8 bases between. Germline CDR1 MRHNA, CDR2 SNTAGT. As DNA, the CDR3 is TGTGCCAGCAGTGACTCGCGGGGGACACCCCTCCACTTT. The encoded protein is CASSDSRGTPLHF.

This chain uses TRBV28 with TRBJ2-3; D unresolved. This CDR3 is built from 12 residues. Germline V lookup: CDR1 MDHEN, CDR2 SYDVKM. V lost 11 bases and J lost 6, with 15 bases in between. CDR3 loop: CAAATLGDTQYF. As DNA, the CDR3 is TGTGCCGCCGCTACATTGGGGGATACGCAGTATTTT.

This CDR3 is CASSLKLAGGPYEQYF. In nucleotides, the CDR3 is TGTGCCAGCAGTTTAAAACTAGCGGGAGGGCCCTACGAGCAGTACTTC. V gene TRBV27 combines with J gene TRBJ2-7, with 13 bases aligning to TRBD2. The trim removed 2 bases at V and 2 bases at J, leaving 3 bases unmatched. Germline V gene sequence: CDR1 MNHEY, CDR2 SMNVEV (reference sequence). The CDR3 has 16 residues.

CDR3 in amino acids: CASSLDGSGNTIYF. The CDR3, as DNA: TGCGCCAGCAGCCTCGACGGCTCTGGAAACACCATATATTTT. V usage is TRBV5-1 and J usage is TRBJ1-3, with D hard to call. There are 14 residues in the CDR3. The ends were cut back, 4 bases at V and 0 bases at J, with 8 bases in the middle. Germline CDR1 is SGHRS and CDR2 is YFSETQ.

The V gene is TRBV6-5, the J gene TRBJ1-3, with D uncertain. The CDR3 runs to 14 residues. Germline V CDR1 and CDR2: MNHEY, SVGAGI. V was pared by 7 bases and J by 0 bases, with 10 bases between. The CDR3 nucleotides are TGTGCCAGCACCTACGACGGCTCTGGAAACACCATATATTTT. This codes for CASTYDGSGNTIYF.

This chain uses TRBV5-1 with TRBJ2-1, with D hard to call. Germline V gene sequence: CDR1 SGHRS, CDR2 YFSETQ. This CDR3 contains 15 residues. With 0 bases removed from V and 0 bases from J, the gap between germline ends came to 7 bases. This CDR3 is CASSLGASSYNEQFF. The DNA of the CDR3 is TGCGCCAGCAGCTTGGGGGCGAGCTCCTACAATGAGCAGTTCTTC.

Comments on this clone: The conserved closing phenylalanine or tryptophan is absent in this CDR3, likely reflecting a read error. The DNA is left out, because the CDR3 cannot be placed on it with certainty; the CDR3 is given as TCRdb lists it. The gene calls are TRBV2 and TRBJ1-2. The CDR3 spans 11 amino acids, including both terminal residues. CDR1 is SNHLY, CDR2 FYNNEI, per germline. This chain's CDR3 is CASSEVGEPLY.

The chain employs TRBV7-9 and TRBJ2-5; no firm D call. The CDR3 runs to 9 residues. Germline CDR1 is SEHNR and CDR2 is FQNEAQ (reference sequence). The CDR3 DNA reads as TGTGCGTCGTGGGAGACCCAGTACTTC. It encodes CASWETQYF.

The chain links TRBV9 to TRBJ2-2, with D possibly matching TRBD1 (6 bases). The CDR3 is made up of 17 amino acids. Germline values: CDR1 SGDLS, CDR2 YYNGEE. V was cut by 3 bases and J by 0 bases, with 15 bases left in between. Here the CDR3 reads CASSGPGAPANTGELFF. The CDR3 bases are TGTGCCAGCAGCGGTCCAGGGGCCCCCGCGAACACCGGGGAGCTGTTTTTT.

This clone was observed a handful of times. Other DNA sequences from this sample encode an identical CDR3 as well. V gene TRBV29-1 combines with J gene TRBJ1-2; D gene uncertain. V lost 0 bases to trimming and J lost 8 bases, with 7 bases between them. Germline assignment: CDR1 SQVTM and CDR2 ANQGSEA. The CDR3 consists of 11 residues. CDR3 in amino acids: CSVEEGYGYTF. The CDR3 DNA sequence: TGCAGCGTTGAAGAGGGGTACGGCTACACCTTC.

The rearrangement joins TRBV5-4 to TRBJ2-1; the D gene is possibly TRBD2 (6 bases). The CDR3 loop spans 16 amino acids. V shed 7 bases and J shed 5 bases, with 22 bases lying between them. CDR1 SGHNT and CDR2 YYREEE come from the germline V gene (reference sequence). The CDR3 loop reads CASYPRSGVVNNEQFF. CDR3 in DNA: TGTGCCAGCTACCCCCGTTCGGGAGTTGTTAACAATGAGCAGTTCTTC.

The chain joins TRBV11-1 to TRBJ2-3; either TRBD1 or TRBD2 may fit D (6 bases each). Trimming pared 2 bases from V and 3 bases from J, leaving 12 bases between. CDR1 is SGHAT, CDR2 FQDESV, per germline (reference sequence). The CDR3 length is 15 residues. For the CDR3, the DNA is TGTGCCAGCAGCTTATCAGGGGCGGGGACAGATACGCAGTATTTT. This gives the protein CASSLSGAGTDTQYF.

The chain combines TRBV5-1 with TRBJ2-2, with TRBD1 matching over 7 bases. The CDR3 has 15 amino acids. J lost 1 base, V lost 5 bases, and 5 bases had no gene match. CDR1 is SGHRS and CDR2 is YFSETQ in the germline V gene. The CDR3 loop is CASRLGGENTGELFF. Here the CDR3 DNA reads TGCGCCAGCAGACTAGGGGGCGAGAACACCGGGGAGCTGTTTTTT. The whole variable domain, filled in from reference TRBV5-1 and TRBJ2-2, reads KAGVTQTPRYLIKTRGQQVTLSCSPISGHRSVSWYQQTPGQGLQFLFEYFSETQRNKGNFPGRFSGRQFSNSRSEMNVSTLELGDSALYLCASRLGGENTGELFFGEGSRLTVL.

The chain couples TRBV9 to TRBJ2-4; D may match TRBD1 or TRBD2 (5 bases each). V gave up 3 bases and J gave up 5 bases, with 12 bases separating them. This CDR3 contains 14 residues. Germline loops: CDR1 SGDLS, CDR2 YYNGEE. The CDR3 loop is CASSAGTGQNIQYF. The DNA for the CDR3 is TGTGCCAGCAGCGCCGGGACGGGGCAAAACATTCAGTACTTC. Complete variable domain (other parts from reference TRBV9 and TRBJ2-4): DSGVTQTPKHLITATGQRVTLRCSPRSGDLSVYWYQQSLDQGLQFLIQYYNGEERAKGNILERFSAQQFPDLHSELNLSSLELGDSALYFCASSAGTGQNIQYFGAGTRLSVL.